These 5 T cell receptor beta chains were sequenced from one sample in a study of cytomegalovirus exposure and HLA in healthy donors. The PCR ran on 60 Vbeta and 13 Jbeta primers. Sequencing used immunoSEQ multiplex PCR; TCRdb keeps in-frame clones, though not all of them. The table has 77,000 or so clones, about 78% seen once. Material: PBMCs. All receptors derive from a man aged 40-55 years in good health and CMV-seronegative.

V and J are TRBV7-9 and TRBJ2-3; D may be TRBD2 (7 bases). V was trimmed by 6 bases and J by 2 bases, leaving 21 bases between them. This CDR3 is built from 17 residues. In germline, CDR1 is SEHNR, CDR2 FQNEAQ (reference sequence). This CDR3 reads CASRGGGHPYPTDTQYF. The CDR3 coding sequence is TGTGCCAGCAGGGGCGGGGGACACCCGTATCCCACAGATACGCAGTATTTT. The full variable domain, rest sourced from reference TRBV7-9 and TRBJ2-3, is DTGVSQNPRHKITKRGQNVTFRCDPISEHNRLYWYRQTLGQGPEFLTYFQNEAQLEKSRLLSDRFSAERPKGSFSTLEIQRTEQGDSAMYLCASRGGGHPYPTDTQYFGPGTRLTVL.

This sequence joins TRBV29-1 and TRBJ1-1; a possible D gene is TRBD1 (6 bases). This CDR3 is built from 14 residues. Germline V gene sequence: CDR1 SQVTM, CDR2 ANQGSEA. The germline V and J ends were trimmed by 0 bases and 4 bases, with 12 bases remaining between them. CDR3 nucleotides: TGCAGCGTTGAAGATGCAGGGGCGTTCACTGAAGCTTTCTTT. Amino acid sequence: CSVEDAGAFTEAFF.

The CDR3 reads CASRPDRTNQPQHF. CDR3 DNA: TGTGCCAGCAGACCTGACAGGACCAATCAGCCCCAGCATTTT. This chain links TRBV6-1 with TRBJ1-5, with TRBD1 as a possible D gene (6 bases). The CDR3 sequence is 14 residues long. Trimming removed 6 bases at V and 3 bases at J, with 12 bases between. The V gene's germline CDR1 is MNHNS and CDR2 SASEGT.

The V gene is TRBV2, the J gene TRBJ2-1; D might be TRBD2 (6 bases). The V gene lost 9 bases and the J gene lost 5 bases, with 8 bases spanning the gap. CDR1 SNHLY and CDR2 FYNNEI come from the germline V gene. This CDR3 is 11 amino acids long. CDR3 amino acids: CARGLDNEQFF. CDR3 sequence (DNA): TGTGCCAGGGGACTTGACAATGAGCAGTTCTTC.

About this clone: Other DNA sequences from this sample encode an identical CDR3 as well. The chain employs TRBV2 and TRBJ1-3; the D is unclear. Germline CDR1 reads SNHLY; CDR2 reads FYNNEI. The CDR3 is made up of 12 amino acids. The V end was cut by 4 bases, the J end by 4 bases, with 5 bases between. The CDR3 region has the DNA TGTGCCAGCAGTGTGTCAGGAAACACCATATATTTT. Residues: CASSVSGNTIYF.